This TCR beta chain was sequenced during a study of graft-versus-host responses after intestinal transplantation (dated by TCRdb to the early 2020s). Study-level background: Multivisceral, liver-intestinal, or isolated intestinal transplants were received by the recipients. All recipients received anti-thymocyte globulin induction followed by maintenance tacrolimus and steroids for around three years. After intestinal transplantation, graft-versus-host and host-versus-graft alloreactive T cell clones were followed in the graft, circulation and bone marrow using bulk TCR-beta CDR3 sequencing. To identify alloreactive clones, pre-transplant mixed lymphocyte reaction products were sequenced and then compared with unstimulated pre-transplant donor and recipient T cells. The cohort enrolled around 25 intestinal transplant recipients including one retransplant, and a few patients lacking pretransplant specimens were excluded. Donor T cell macrochimerism was defined as a peak of at least 4% donor T cells among recipient peripheral blood mononuclear cells. Instead of going to the commercial service, samples from three later patients were sequenced in-house on an Illumina MiSeq and processed with MiXCR.

The paper's findings and limits, for the study overall: In the allografts of patients with donor T cell macrochimerism, GvH to HvG T cell clonal ratios were high. GvH clones were detected in recipient bone marrow, and some appeared earlier in ileal mucosa or blood, consistent with an intestinal mucosal origin. Early after transplant, peak levels of circulating GvH clones were associated with declines in HvG clones. Conclusions were limited by the relatively low number and heterogeneity of intestinal transplant patients.

In regard to this clone: Its antigen is still unknown. No base qualities exist here, and no much larger clone lies one base off it.

Trimming removed 1 base from V and 3 bases from J; the gene matches leave 8 bases unexplained. The germline V gene (reference sequence) gives CDR1 as LNHNV and CDR2 as YYDKDF. Measured from the cysteine to the phenylalanine, the CDR3 is 18 residues long. Left in the record is the CDR3 DNA by itself, 54 bases read in frame from the first base. Blood samples were collected up to 4 times in the first month after transplant and then at least monthly when available. Libraries were built with the immunoSEQ multiplex PCR assay. High-throughput TCR-beta CDR3 sequencing of genomic DNA from most patients was performed by Adaptive Biotechnologies. Regarding the original processing steps: Adaptive's ImmunoSEQ software supplied the TCR sequencing data for under 20 patients, while MiXCR and VDJtools were used to process a few other patients. CDR3 nucleotide sequences shared by donor and recipient were removed because the origin of these sequences could not be assigned. To be classed as alloreactive, a clone needed at least 2-fold expansion over unstimulated cells and a minimum CFSE-low frequency of 0.002% (template counts) or 0.001% (read counts). Clones detected in sequenced pre-transplant spleen, lymph node, or MLR CFSE-low populations of the donor or recipient were defined as mappable. The cumulative frequency of alloreactive clones was calculated as a percentage of all sequences, weighted by copy number. The table was pulled from immuneACCESS by TCRdb, which kept in-frame rearrangements only. Such tables lose some clones; where checked, under half of the loss comes from unresolved V genes, and the rest has no known cause. V and J calls and clone size come straight from that table; D and trimming were deduced from the DNA. This sample gives tens of thousands of clones in total; roughly 90% of them show up just once. The ten largest make up approximately 4.7% of the sample.

This receptor chain uses TRBV15 and TRBJ2-1, with TRBD2 matching 11 junction bases. This clonotype was obtained from a human patient who received an intestinal transplant, so some T cells may come from the graft donor. Sequencing used PBMCs, obtained 524 days after transplant. The DNA reads TGTGCCACCAGCAGAGCCGGCCTAGCGGGAGGAAACTACAATGAGCAGTTCTTC. This yields the protein CATSRAGLAGGNYNEQFF.